The clone carrying this TCR beta chain was counted only a few times. Its antigen remains unknown. The sample belongs to a study of blood T cells in healthy people across ages. Study-wide results and caveats: In older individuals, TCR beta diversity per million T cells was lower, falling roughly linearly with age. Long-lived and aged donors differed, with more naive CD4+ cells and higher diversity in the long-lived.

The germline V gene has CDR1 DFQATT and CDR2 SNEGSKA (reference sequence). CDR3 size: 14 residues. V was cut by 3 bases and J by 1 base, with 13 bases left in between. It was with a sample-barcoded 5' primer and a J-beta primer mix that a second PCR of about 6 to 12 cycles was run. Each CDR3 protein gets one entry after TCRdb re-called the 5' RACE reads with MiXCR. The sample consists of some 760,000 distinct CDR3 sequences, around 25% of them appearing once. The same specimen was also included in a second study, on T cells of mothers and their children. From that second work: Mothers gave over 8.5 million TCR beta CDR3 reads each, and children about 3 million each. Versus unrelated pairs, overlap was slightly higher in related mother-child pairs, without reaching significance.

Sequencing used blood. V gene TRBV20-1 combines with J gene TRBJ2-7; D gene unclear. The origin of this receptor is a boy aged 10-17 years in good health. The CDR3 loop reads CSASLRTTSYEQYF. The CDR3 nucleotides read TGCAGTGCTAGTTTACGGACGACTTCCTACGAGCAGTACTTC.